This T cell receptor beta chain derives from a study of blood T cell repertoires in COVID-19. As for the study in general: Collection of acute and convalescent COVID-19 samples took place in the United States, Italy and Spain.

This study enrolled people aged about 18 to 90 from about two dozen US geographic areas. Participant-reported clinical history was the basis for cohort assignment. TCRdb's copy holds only in-frame clones and misses some; the assay was immunoSEQ multiplex PCR. The repertoire includes hundreds of thousands of clones, roughly 85% of them detected once, and around 5% sits in the top ten. Trimming left V 5 bases short and J 3 bases short, with 16 bases between. The CDR3 loop spans 15 amino acids. Germline CDR1 MGHRA, CDR2 YSYEKL. The receptor was derived from a man aged 40-55 years who had been exposed to COVID-19. The specimen was PBMCs or T cells enriched from blood (not recorded which). The chain employs TRBV4-1 and TRBJ2-5; weak D call: TRBD2 (5 bases). This CDR3 is CASSGVGTGKETQYF. As DNA, the CDR3 is TGCGCCAGCAGCGGGGTGGGTACGGGGAAAGAGACCCAGTACTTC.